This is a list of T cell receptor beta chains from one sample in a study of a mutant IDH1 vaccine in newly diagnosed glioma. This table comes from immunoSEQ multiplex PCR, and its TCRdb copy is limited to in-frame clones, with some not included. The sample contains about 54,000 clones, approximately 80% of which appear only once. Here the sequenced sample was PBMCs, taken from a glioma patient treated with radiotherapy, temozolomide or both. The receptor source for this set is a man aged 18-30 years with glioma. Both conserved end residues are part of each CDR3. D genes are given only for firm matches. A clone size is listed for some rows: how often the clone was seen (once, few, many), or a class if it is expanded.

d_gene | abundance | j_gene | v_gene | CDR3nt | CDR3aa
NA | NA | TRBJ1-5 | TRBV19 | TGTGCCAGTAACGAGGGGCCTAACAATCAGCCCCAGCATTTT | CASNEGPNNQPQHF
NA | few | TRBJ1-2 | TRBV30 | TGTGCCTGGAGTGCCTACCCCCGGGGGCATGCTGGCTACACCTTC | CAWSAYPRGHAGYTF
TRBD2 | few | TRBJ2-2 | TRBV27 | TGTGCCAGCAGTTCGTTTCTAGCGGGAGGATGGGTTGCCGGGGAGCTGTTTTTT | CASSSFLAGGWVAGELFF
TRBD1 | NA | TRBJ2-6 | TRBV7-2 | TGTGCCAGCAGCTTAGGTGTAGAGGGGGCTTCTGGGGCCAACGTCCTGACTTTC | CASSLGVEGASGANVLTF
NA | NA | TRBJ1-2 | TRBV10-3 | TGTGCCATCAGTGACTCCGCGAAGGCGGCCGCTTATGGCTACACCTTC | CAISDSAKAAAYGYTF
NA | NA | TRBJ2-5 | TRBV2 | TGTGCCAGCAGTGAAGCGCTTCCGATGGGATCGGTAAAAGAGACCCAGTACTTC | CASSEALPMGSVKETQYF
NA | NA | TRBJ1-2 | TRBV4-2 | TGTGCCAGCAGTCTTTCGGGGGGGAACTATGGCTACACCTTC | CASSLSGGNYGYTF
NA | NA | TRBJ2-7 | TRBV27 | TGTGCCAGCAGTTTAGGGGACAACTACGAGCAGTACTTC | CASSLGDNYEQYF
NA | NA | TRBJ2-1 | TRBV28 | TGTGCCAGCAGTTACCCGGGACATGGGACTAATGAGCAGTTCTTC | CASSYPGHGTNEQFF
TRBD1 | few | TRBJ2-2 | TRBV11-2 | TGTGCCAGCAGCTTACTGATACAGGGGGCAAACACCGGGGAGCTGTTTTTT | CASSLLIQGANTGELFF
NA | NA | TRBJ1-2 | TRBV5-1 | TGCGCCAGCAGCTTGGGGGACGTTGGCTACACCTTC | CASSLGDVGYTF
TRBD1 | NA | TRBJ1-5 | TRBV18 | TGTGCCAGCGGGACAGGGCGAAGCAATCAGCCCCAGCATTTT | CASGTGRSNQPQHF
NA | NA | TRBJ1-5 | TRBV6-5 | TGTGCCAGCAGTTACTCGGGCAGCCGCAATCAGCCCCAGCATTTT | CASSYSGSRNQPQHF
NA | NA | TRBJ2-2 | TRBV6-4 | TGTGCCAGCAGTGACTCCACGGACACCGGGGAGCTGTTTTTT | CASSDSTDTGELFF
NA | NA | TRBJ2-1 | TRBV5-6 | TGTGCCAGCAGTTTCCCCGCTGGACAGCCTATTTCCAATGAGCAGTTCTTC | CASSFPAGQPISNEQFF
NA | NA | TRBJ1-1 | TRBV6-5 | TGTGCCAGCAGTGTTAATCCGGGACGCCCTGGTTTCTTT | CASSVNPGRPGFF
TRBD1 | NA | TRBJ1-2 | TRBV6-5 | TGTGCCAGCAGTTCCCTAGACAGGGGACCCTATGGCTACACCTTC | CASSSLDRGPYGYTF
NA | NA | TRBJ1-2 | TRBV5-1 | TGCGCCAGCAGCTTCCCAGACACGGAGGGCTACACCTTC | CASSFPDTEGYTF
NA | NA | TRBJ1-1 | TRBV5-8 | TGTGCCAGCAGCAGACAGAGGAACACTGAAGCTTTCTTT | CASSRQRNTEAFF
NA | NA | TRBJ1-4 | TRBV18 | TGTGCCAGCCACCGGGCACGGCCCCTTGCTGATGAAAAACTGTTTTTT | CASHRARPLADEKLFF
TRBD1 | NA | TRBJ1-4 | TRBV13 | TGTGCCCCGGGAGGACAGGGGATTGAATCGGAGGATGAAAAACTGTTTTTT | CAPGGQGIESEDEKLFF
TRBD2 | NA | TRBJ2-1 | TRBV27 | TGTGCCAGCCACCTCGGGACTAGCGGGAGGAATGAGCAGTTCTTC | CASHLGTSGRNEQFF